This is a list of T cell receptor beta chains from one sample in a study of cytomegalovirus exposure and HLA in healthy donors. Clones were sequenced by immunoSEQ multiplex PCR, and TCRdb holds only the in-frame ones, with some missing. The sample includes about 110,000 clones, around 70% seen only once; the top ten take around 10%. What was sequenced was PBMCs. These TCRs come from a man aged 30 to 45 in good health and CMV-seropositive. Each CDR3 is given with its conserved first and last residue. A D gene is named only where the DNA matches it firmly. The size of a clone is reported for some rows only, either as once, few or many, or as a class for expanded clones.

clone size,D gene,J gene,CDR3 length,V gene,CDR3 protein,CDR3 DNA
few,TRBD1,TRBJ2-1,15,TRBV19,CASSPPGQGYNEQFF,TGTGCCAGTAGCCCACCGGGACAGGGCTACAATGAGCAGTTCTTC
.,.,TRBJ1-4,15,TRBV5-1,CASSLGSTGYEKLFF,TGCGCCAGCAGCTTGGGATCCACAGGGTACGAAAAACTGTTTTTT
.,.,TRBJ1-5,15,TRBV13,CASSLAGAHNQPQHF,TGTGCCAGCAGCTTAGCAGGGGCACACAATCAGCCCCAGCATTTT
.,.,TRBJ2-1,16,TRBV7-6,CASSLGVLAGGGEQFF,TGTGCCAGCAGCTTAGGGGTGCTAGCCGGAGGTGGTGAGCAGTTCTTC
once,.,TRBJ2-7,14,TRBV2,CASSLEGVFFEQYF,TGTGCCAGCAGTCTTGAAGGGGTCTTCTTCGAGCAGTACTTC
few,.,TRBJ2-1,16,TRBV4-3,CASSQMRSSSYNEQFF,TGCGCCAGCAGCCAAATGCGGAGCAGCTCCTACAATGAGCAGTTCTTC
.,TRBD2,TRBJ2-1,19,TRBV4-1,CASSLSGTSGTNSYNEQFF,TGCGCCAGCAGCCTAAGCGGGACTAGCGGGACTAACTCCTACAATGAGCAGTTCTTC
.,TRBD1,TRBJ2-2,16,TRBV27,CASSSGTGKGTGELFF,TGTGCCAGCAGTTCGGGGACAGGGAAAGGCACCGGGGAGCTGTTTTTT
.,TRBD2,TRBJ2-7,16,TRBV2,CASRRLAGIIPYEQYF,TGTGCCAGCCGGAGGCTAGCGGGGATCATCCCATACGAGCAGTACTTC
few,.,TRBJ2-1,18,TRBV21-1,CASSKADETGVSHNEQFF,TGTGCCAGCAGCAAAGCGGATGAGACAGGGGTCTCACACAATGAGCAGTTCTTC
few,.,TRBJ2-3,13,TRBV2,CASSLSGRDTQYF,TGTGCCAGCAGCCTCTCGGGGAGAGATACGCAGTATTTT
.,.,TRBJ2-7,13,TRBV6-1,CASSTDRAYEQYF,TGTGCCAGCAGTACTGACAGAGCCTACGAGCAGTACTTC
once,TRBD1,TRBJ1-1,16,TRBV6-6,CASSRIAQGAGTEAFF,TGTGCCAGCAGCCGAATAGCACAGGGGGCGGGCACTGAAGCTTTCTTT
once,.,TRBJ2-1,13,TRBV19,CASSIRDYLRLVF,TGTGCCAGTAGTATCCGAGACTACTTACGCTTAGTCTTC
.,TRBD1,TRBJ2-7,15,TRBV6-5,CASTRDRGFEYEQYF,TGTGCCAGCACCCGGGACAGGGGGTTTGAGTACGAGCAGTACTTC
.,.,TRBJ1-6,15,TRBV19,CASSIRQSYNSPLHF,TGTGCCAGTAGTATCAGACAGTCCTATAATTCACCCCTCCACTTT
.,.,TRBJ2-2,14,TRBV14,CASSQTRGTGELFF,TGTGCCAGCAGCCAAACCAGGGGAACCGGGGAGCTGTTTTTT
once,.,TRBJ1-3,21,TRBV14,CASSQVEVVNPRQFSGNTIYF,TGTGCCAGCAGCCAAGTAGAGGTTGTCAACCCTCGACAGTTCTCTGGAAACACCATATATTTT
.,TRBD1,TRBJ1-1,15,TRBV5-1,CASSSGQGLNTEAFF,TGCGCCAGCAGCTCGGGACAGGGATTGAACACTGAAGCTTTCTTT
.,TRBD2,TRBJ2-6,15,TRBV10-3,CAISGGRAGANVLTF,TGTGCCATCAGTGGGGGGAGGGCAGGGGCCAACGTCCTGACTTTC